This T cell receptor beta chain appears in the sequencing data of a study of control samples from healthy donors and cancer patients. CDR3 length: 15 residues. The germline V gene has CDR1 LGHNA and CDR2 YSLEER. The J segment lost 4 bases and the V segment lost 5 bases, leaving 8 bases of the junction unmatched. Sequencing was performed with immunoSEQ multiplex PCR; in TCRdb, only in-frame clones are kept and a portion is missing. The sample shows over 100,000 clones, 70% to 90% of them seen only once. The source material was blood. The J gene is TRBJ2-1, the V gene TRBV4-3; 7 positions match TRBD1. This receptor was taken from a middle-aged man in good health. The CDR3 DNA sequence: TGCGCCAGCAGCGTTACAGGGGTCCCATACAATGAGCAGTTCTTC. Its protein is CASSVTGVPYNEQFF.